The 10 T cell receptor beta chains reported below all come from one sample, sequenced in a study of primary melanoma T cells and metastatic recurrence (dated by TCRdb to the early 2020s). Library prep was done by the immunoSEQ multiplex PCR assay. Sourced from immuneACCESS, this table was stored by TCRdb with only in-frame sequences that have V and J called. A share of the clones is absent; for the studies checked, an unresolved V gene accounts for under half, and the remainder has no known explanation. In this sample the table shows roughly 330 clones, roughly 80% of which occur a single time. The top ten hold under 15% of the sample. Sequenced: melanoma tumor tissue. The receptors stem from a human donor with melanoma.

Here the CDR3 reads CASSYSGTGRETQYF. Here the CDR3 DNA reads TGTGCCAGCAGTTACTCTGGGACAGGGAGGGAGACCCAGTACTTC. J is TRBJ2-5 and V is TRBV6-8, with 9 positions matching TRBD1. Germline V gene lookup returns CDR1 MNHGY and CDR2 SAAAGT. The CDR3 is 15 amino acids. Trimming at V came to 0 bases and at J to 5 bases, leaving 4 bases not matched to a gene.

With regard to this clone: One end of the junction fails to match germline, which may point to a read error. The chain joins TRBV23-1 to TRBJ1-2; TRBD1 agrees at 9 bases. TRBV23-1 is noted as an ORF with a role that remains uncertain. This CDR3 has 16 amino acids. CDR3 in amino acids: CASSQLSAGTGFGYTF. The CDR3 nucleotides are TGCGCCAGCAGCCAATTGTCCGCAGGGACAGGGTTTGGCTACACCTTC.

The V and J genes are TRBV7-7 and TRBJ1-2; possibly TRBD1 for D (5 bases). The CDR3 consists of 14 residues. Trimming shortened V by 5 bases and J by 7 bases, and 17 bases separated the two germline ends. Germline CDR1 is SSHAT and CDR2 is FNYEAQ (reference sequence). The CDR3 loop reads CASSPHVTAIGYTF. In nucleotides, the CDR3 is TGTGCCAGCAGCCCGCACGTGACAGCCATTGGCTACACCTTC. Looking up the rest from reference TRBV7-7 and TRBJ1-2 gives the full variable domain: GAGVSQSPRYKVTKRGQDVTLRCDPISSHATLYWYQQALGQGPEFLTYFNYEAQPDKSGLPSDRFSAERPEGSISTLTIQRTEQRDSAMYRCASSPHVTAIGYTFGSGTRLTVV.

The chain couples TRBV30 to TRBJ1-2; TRBD1 might be the D (5 bases). Germline loops: CDR1 GTSNPN, CDR2 SVGIG (reference sequence). V was pared by 1 base and J by 3 bases, with 12 bases between. This CDR3 has 14 amino acids. The CDR3 bases are TGTGCCTGGAGTGCCAGACAGTATGACTATGGCTACACCTTC. It yields the protein CAWSARQYDYGYTF.

The V and J genes are TRBV1 and TRBJ1-4; the D call of TRBD1 is as the table states it, not checked on the DNA. TRBV1 is a pseudogene locus. CDR3 size: 16 residues. The CDR3 loop is CASSQAAAGLREKLFF. CDR3 in DNA: TGCGCCAGCAGCCAAGCCGCGGCAGGGTTACGTGAAAAACTGTTTTTT.

CDR3 nucleotides: TGTGCCAGCAGTTATTTCGGACTAGCGGGGCTCAATGAGCAGTTCTTC. This codes for CASSYFGLAGLNEQFF. The rearrangement links TRBV6-8 to TRBJ2-1; 12 bases line up with TRBD2. V gave up 3 bases and J gave up 6 bases; unmatched junction bases: 6. This CDR3 spans 16 amino acids. The germline V gene encodes CDR1 MNHGY and CDR2 SAAAGT.

This chain connects TRBV7-4 to TRBJ2-7; perhaps TRBD2 as D (5 bases). With 2 bases removed from V and 6 bases from J, the gap between germline ends came to 11 bases. This CDR3 has 13 amino acids. Germline loops: CDR1 SGHVT, CDR2 SQSDAQ. This chain's CDR3 is CASSLSPRGEQYF. DNA for the CDR3: TGTGCCAGCAGCTTAAGTCCCCGGGGCGAGCAGTACTTC.

The DNA of the CDR3 is TGTGCCAGCTCACCAAAAACTAGCGGGGGTGAGCAGTTCTTC. It specifies CASSPKTSGGEQFF. The chain employs TRBV18 and TRBJ2-1; TRBD2 matches 11 bases. This CDR3 spans 14 amino acids. Germline V lookup: CDR1 KGHSH, CDR2 LQKENI. With 2 bases clipped from V and 9 bases from J, the junction kept 3 bases outside the gene matches.

This clone is classed as hyperexpanded (1% or more). J is TRBJ2-7 and V is TRBV1; TRBD1, the table's D call, lacks a check against the DNA. TRBV1 is flagged as a pseudogene. The CDR3 has 13 residues. The CDR3 reads CASSPGQRYEQYF. For the CDR3, the DNA is TGCGCCAGCAGCCCTGGACAGCGCTACGAGCAGTACTTC.

V is TRBV6-8 and J is TRBJ2-1; 8 nucleotides match TRBD1. The germline V gene has CDR1 MNHGY and CDR2 SAAAGT. This CDR3 is built from 15 residues. Trimming cost V 7 bases and J 3 bases; bases outside gene matches: 8. The CDR3 nucleotides are TGTGCCAGCAACTACGGACAGGGTAACTACAATGAGCAGTTCTTC. Protein: CASNYGQGNYNEQFF.